The clone carrying this T cell receptor beta chain was seen repeatedly, ten times or more. Its antigen is undetermined. A Clinical Activity Score of at least 3, a NOSPECS grade of at least 4 and a duration under 3 months were recorded in the ophthalmopathy patients. There were TCR beta CDR3 regions amplified from RNA transcripts. The HTBI set primed first-round TCR CDR3 RT-PCR. TCRdb fed the multiplex PCR reads into MiXCR, producing one record per CDR3 protein. The sample consists of fewer than 550,000 distinct CDR3 sequences, around a quarter of them appearing once. Germline V CDR1 and CDR2: DFQATT, SNEGSKA (reference sequence). CDR3 length: 12 residues. V was shortened by 8 bases and J by 2 bases, with 12 bases between the two germline ends. These data belong to a study of T cells in Graves' hyperthyroidism and ophthalmopathy. The overall study: At the time of initial diagnosis and before any treatment, peripheral blood was collected.

Study-level findings and limits: Most thyroid clonotypes with frequency above 0.001 were detected in blood. Model output signaled ophthalmopathy a median roughly 6.1 months ahead of onset.

V and J are TRBV20-1 and TRBJ1-2; the D is unclear. Sequencing was performed on blood. This receptor was identified in a woman aged 25 to 45 with Graves' ophthalmopathy. The CDR3, as DNA: TGCAGTACCGACGGGAAGAACTATGGCTACACCTTC. Amino acids: CSTDGKNYGYTF.